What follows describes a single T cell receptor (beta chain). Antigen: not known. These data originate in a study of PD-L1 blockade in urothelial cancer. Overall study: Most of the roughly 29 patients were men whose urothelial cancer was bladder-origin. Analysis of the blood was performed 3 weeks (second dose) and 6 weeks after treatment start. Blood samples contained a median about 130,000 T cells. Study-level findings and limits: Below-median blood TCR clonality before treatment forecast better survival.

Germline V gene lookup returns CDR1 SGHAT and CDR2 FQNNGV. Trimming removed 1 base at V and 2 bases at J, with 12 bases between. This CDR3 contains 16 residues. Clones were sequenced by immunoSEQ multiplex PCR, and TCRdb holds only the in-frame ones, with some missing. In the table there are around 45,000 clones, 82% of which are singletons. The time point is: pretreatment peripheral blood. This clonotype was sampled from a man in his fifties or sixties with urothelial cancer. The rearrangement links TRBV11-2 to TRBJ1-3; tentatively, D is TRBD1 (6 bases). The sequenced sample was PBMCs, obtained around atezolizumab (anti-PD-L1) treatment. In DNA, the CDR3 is TGTGCCAGCAGCTTAGCCACAGGGAGAGCTGGAAACACCATATATTTT. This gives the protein CASSLATGRAGNTIYF.